What follows are 26 T cell receptor beta chains derived from one specimen sequenced in a study of blood T cell repertoires in COVID-19. TCRdb's table, derived via immunoSEQ multiplex PCR, lists solely in-frame clones and lacks some. Among about 270,000 clones listed, about nine tenths were seen once. The sequenced material came from peripheral blood. All receptors derive from a man in his 60s who had recovered from COVID-19.

This chain joins TRBV9 and TRBJ2-4; 16 bases agree with TRBD2. From germline, CDR1 is SGDLS and CDR2 YYNGEE. The CDR3 extends over 16 amino acids. V lost 3 bases, J lost 4 bases, and 1 base stayed unmatched. The CDR3 here is CASSEGLAGGKNIQYF. The DNA of the CDR3 is TGTGCCAGCAGCGAGGGACTAGCGGGGGGGAAAAACATTCAGTACTTC.

The chain is built from TRBV11-1 and TRBJ1-1; 9 bases fit TRBD1. J was trimmed by 6 bases and V by 5 bases; bases with no gene match: 10. This CDR3 has 15 amino acids. Germline-derived CDR1 and CDR2 are SGHAT and FQDESV (reference sequence). DNA of the CDR3: TGTGCCAGCAGCCACGACGCAGGGACAGGGCCTGAAGCTTTCTTT. It encodes CASSHDAGTGPEAFF.

V gene TRBV27 combines with J gene TRBJ1-2; the D gene is possibly TRBD1 (5 bases). V lost 2 bases to trimming and J lost 9 bases, with 13 bases between them. Germline loops: CDR1 MNHEY, CDR2 SMNVEV (reference sequence). The CDR3 extends over 13 amino acids. The CDR3: CASSLDRGFSYTF. CDR3 coding DNA: TGTGCCAGCAGTTTAGATAGGGGATTCAGCTACACCTTC.

In its sample, this clone was seen a few times. The CDR3 sequence is CASRAWTGNGYTF. The CDR3 region has the DNA TGTGCCAGCAGGGCTTGGACAGGGAACGGCTACACCTTC. The chain couples TRBV6-5 to TRBJ1-2, with TRBD1 matching 8 bases. The CDR3 is 13 amino acids. The germline gives CDR1 MNHEY, CDR2 SVGAGI. J was trimmed by 8 bases and V by 6 bases; bases with no gene match: 8.

CDR3 DNA sequence: TGTGCCAGCTCACCTCTTTCAATTAACTCTCCTACAGTAAATAGCAATCAGCCCCAGCATTTT. It translates to CASSPLSINSPTVNSNQPQHF. The genes are TRBV18 and TRBJ1-5; D gene ambiguous. Trimming took 3 bases from V and 0 from J, leaving 27 bases between them. The germline V gene encodes CDR1 KGHSH and CDR2 LQKENI. The CDR3 loop spans 21 amino acids.

The rearrangement joins TRBV3-1 (or the pseudogene TRBV3-2) to TRBJ2-3; no clear D gene. Looked up from germline, CDR1 is LGHDT and CDR2 is YNNKEL (reference sequence). Trimming pared 4 bases from V and 0 bases from J, leaving 8 bases between. The CDR3 runs to 14 residues. The DNA for the CDR3 is TGTGCCAGCAGCCCGCGCGTTAGCACAGATACGCAGTATTTT. This gives the protein CASSPRVSTDTQYF.

This clone came up once. The chain carries TRBV5-1 and TRBJ1-2; 9 bases are shared with TRBD1. Germline values: CDR1 SGHRS, CDR2 YFSETQ. The CDR3 is 17 amino acids. V shed 0 bases and J 8 bases; nucleotides not matched to a gene: 14. The CDR3, as DNA: TGCGCCAGCAGCTTGGACCCTCTCGGACAGGGGTTCTCGGGCTACACCTTC. It yields the protein CASSLDPLGQGFSGYTF. The full variable domain, its missing parts supplied by reference TRBV5-1 and TRBJ1-2, is KAGVTQTPRYLIKTRGQQVTLSCSPISGHRSVSWYQQTPGQGLQFLFEYFSETQRNKGNFPGRFSGRQFSNSRSEMNVSTLELGDSALYLCASSLDPLGQGFSGYTFGSGTRLTVV.

This clone was seen only a few times. This chain links TRBV2 with TRBJ1-1; possible D gene TRBD1, 6 bases. V lost 7 bases to trimming and J lost 4 bases, with 13 bases between them. This CDR3 region has 13 residues. Germline values: CDR1 SNHLY, CDR2 FYNNEI. CDR3 loop: CASTTGLSTEAFF. CDR3 in DNA: TGTGCCAGCACAACAGGGTTATCCACTGAAGCTTTCTTT. Together with reference TRBV2 and TRBJ1-1, the CDR3 gives the full variable domain: EPEVTQTPSHQVTQMGQEVILRCVPISNHLYFYWYRQILGQKVEFLVSFYNNEISEKSEIFDDQFSVERPDGSNFTLKIRSTKLEDSAMYFCASTTGLSTEAFFGQGTRLTVV.

CDR3 coding DNA: TGTGCCAGCAGTCAATTTATCGCCGCGGCTGAAGCTTTCTTT. It is translated as CASSQFIAAAEAFF. The chain carries TRBV6-5 and TRBJ1-1, with no clear D. This CDR3 is 14 amino acids long. Germline V gene sequence: CDR1 MNHEY, CDR2 SVGAGI. V dropped 5 bases and J dropped 6 bases, with 16 bases sitting between them.

V is TRBV18 and J is TRBJ2-1, with 12 nucleotides matching TRBD1. Germline trimming cut 6 bases from V and 7 bases from J; bases unmatched to any gene: 10. The CDR3 runs to 16 residues. The germline gives CDR1 KGHSH, CDR2 LQKENI. Here the CDR3 DNA reads TGTGCCAGCTCCCGATCCGGGGACAGGGGGCCGAATGAGCAGTTCTTC. It encodes CASSRSGDRGPNEQFF.

This clone was found many times. This chain connects TRBV15 to TRBJ2-7, with 9 bases identical to TRBD2. This CDR3 has 17 residues. Trimming removed 0 bases from V and 1 base from J; junction bases left unmatched: 7. Germline values: CDR1 LNHNV, CDR2 YYDKDF (reference sequence). The CDR3: CATSRDLIAGASYEQYF. The CDR3 DNA sequence: TGTGCCACCAGCAGAGATCTTATAGCGGGGGCATCCTACGAGCAGTACTTC.

This clone appeared once. V gene TRBV30 combines with J gene TRBJ2-5; the D is unclear. This CDR3 has 13 amino acids. Germline CDR1 and CDR2: GTSNPN and SVGIG (reference sequence). V was shortened by 1 base and J by 0 bases, with 6 bases between the two germline ends. This chain's CDR3 is CAWSGTHQETQYF. The DNA of the CDR3 is TGTGCCTGGAGTGGAACACACCAAGAGACCCAGTACTTC.

V is TRBV27 and J is TRBJ1-1; 12 nucleotides align to TRBD1. The V gene end was trimmed by 8 bases and the J gene end by 3 bases; junction bases not matched to a gene: 13. The length of the CDR3 is 17 residues. In germline, CDR1 is MNHEY, CDR2 SMNVEV (reference sequence). CDR3 in amino acids: CASAPGQGALSDTEAFF. The CDR3 coding sequence is TGTGCCAGCGCACCGGGACAGGGGGCGCTTTCGGACACTGAAGCTTTCTTT.

J is TRBJ2-7 and V is TRBV2; perhaps TRBD2 as D (6 bases). Trimming took off 6 bases at V and 4 bases at J, with 16 bases between the two ends. This CDR3 is 14 amino acids long. The V gene's germline CDR1 is SNHLY and CDR2 FYNNEI. The DNA for the CDR3 is TGTGCCAGCAGGGGGCCAGGGACTTTTTACGAGCAGTACTTC. It codes for CASRGPGTFYEQYF.

The V and J genes are TRBV27 and TRBJ2-7, with 8 positions matching TRBD1. The V segment lost 7 bases and the J segment 7 bases; nucleotides outside the gene matches: 18. Looked up from germline, CDR1 is MNHEY and CDR2 is SMNVEV (reference sequence). This CDR3 is 16 amino acids long. The CDR3 is CASNRNRDRPLGEQYF. The CDR3 region has the DNA TGTGCCAGCAACCGAAACCGGGACAGGCCCTTAGGTGAGCAGTACTTC.

The chain recombines TRBV9 with TRBJ2-1; 10 bases fit TRBD2. The CDR3 is 17 amino acids. V shed 4 bases and J 1 base; nucleotides not matched to a gene: 8. The germline CDR1 and CDR2 sequences are SGDLS and YYNGEE. CDR3 sequence reads: CASSRVAGGSSYNEQFF. The CDR3 DNA reads as TGTGCCAGCAGCAGGGTAGCGGGGGGAAGTTCCTACAATGAGCAGTTCTTC.

In this sample, this clone turned up a few times. This chain uses TRBV10-3 with TRBJ2-5; a possible D gene is TRBD2 (6 bases). Germline V lookup: CDR1 ENHRY, CDR2 SYGVKD. V was clipped by 1 base and J by 7 bases, with 16 bases between them. The CDR3 is made up of 15 amino acids. The CDR3 DNA follows: TGTGCCATCAGTGAGTTACCACCGGGGGAAGGGACCCAGTACTTC. This encodes CAISELPPGEGTQYF.

This clone was counted once. The chain combines TRBV2 with TRBJ1-2, with 7 bases aligning to TRBD1. CDR1 is SNHLY and CDR2 is FYNNEI in the germline V gene. The CDR3 is 15 residues long. The ends lost 8 bases at V and 6 bases at J; junction bases unmatched: 15. The CDR3 reads CASLRQPQGSHGYTF. The DNA for the CDR3 is TGTGCCAGCCTTAGACAACCACAGGGGAGCCATGGCTACACCTTC.

The chain has TRBV18 and TRBJ2-7; 7 nucleotides match TRBD1. The trim removed 1 base at V and 4 bases at J, leaving 13 bases unmatched. The CDR3 spans 17 residues. Germline assignment: CDR1 KGHSH and CDR2 LQKENI. CDR3 DNA sequence: TGTGCCAGCTCACCACTGCGCGCGTCGAGACAGGGATACGAGCAGTACTTC. Translation: CASSPLRASRQGYEQYF.

The genes are TRBV30 and TRBJ1-2; 7 positions agree with TRBD1. The trim removed 4 bases at V and 5 bases at J, leaving 10 bases unmatched. The CDR3 sequence is 14 residues long. Germline V gene data show CDR1 as GTSNPN and CDR2 as SVGIG (reference sequence). The CDR3 reads CAWNPGQTIYGYTF. In DNA form, the CDR3 reads TGTGCCTGGAACCCGGGACAGACCATATATGGCTACACCTTC.

This clone has just a few counts. The chain combines TRBV6-5 with TRBJ1-1; TRBD1 agrees at 8 bases. The V gene end was trimmed by 2 bases and the J gene end by 4 bases; junction bases not matched to a gene: 0. The germline V gene has CDR1 MNHEY and CDR2 SVGAGI. The CDR3 has 13 amino acids. CDR3 region: CASSYGQGTEAFF. Written as DNA, the CDR3 is TGTGCCAGCAGTTACGGACAGGGCACTGAAGCTTTCTTT.

V usage is TRBV7-3 and J usage is TRBJ2-3; D unresolved. Trimming pared 6 bases from V and 5 bases from J, leaving 12 bases between. This CDR3 has 13 amino acids. The V gene's germline CDR1 is SGHTA and CDR2 FQGTGA. The chain's CDR3 is CASSLLNGDTQYF. The CDR3 bases are TGTGCCAGCAGTCTTCTTAACGGAGATACGCAGTATTTT.

The chain carries TRBV15 and TRBJ2-1, with 14 positions matching TRBD2. The V segment lost 1 base and the J segment 6 bases; nucleotides outside the gene matches: 5. Germline CDR1 LNHNV, CDR2 YYDKDF (reference sequence). The CDR3 runs to 17 residues. As DNA, the CDR3 is TGTGCCACCAGCAGAGGGGGACTAGCGGGGGCCCTCAATGAGCAGTTCTTC. This codes for CATSRGGLAGALNEQFF. The full variable domain, in which reference TRBV15 and TRBJ2-1 provide the parts outside the CDR3, is DAMVIQNPRYQVTQFGKPVTLSCSQTLNHNVMYWYQQKSSQAPKLLFHYYDKDFNNEADTPDNFQSRRPNTSFCFLDIRSPGLGDTAMYLCATSRGGLAGALNEQFFGPGTRLTVL.

This chain connects TRBV9 to TRBJ2-3, with 8 positions matching TRBD1. This CDR3 comprises 17 residues. J lost 0 bases, V lost 4 bases, and 10 bases had no gene match. Germline V CDR1 and CDR2: SGDLS, YYNGEE. The CDR3 region has the DNA TGTGCCAGCAGCCTCAGAGGGACAGGTCCTAGCACAGATACGCAGTATTTT. This sequence encodes CASSLRGTGPSTDTQYF.

This chain links TRBV4-2 with TRBJ2-1, with 7 bases that match TRBD2. CDR1 and CDR2 (germline): LGHNA, YNFKEQ. The CDR3 is made up of 15 amino acids. Trimming took 3 bases from V and 2 from J; bases not matched to a gene: 4. This CDR3 is CASSHPRGTYNEQFF. The CDR3 coding sequence is TGTGCCAGCAGCCATCCGCGGGGGACCTACAATGAGCAGTTCTTC.

The V and J genes are TRBV9 and TRBJ1-1, with D maybe TRBD1 (5 bases). Trimming shortened V by 3 bases and J by 2 bases, and 17 bases separated the two germline ends. From germline, CDR1 is SGDLS and CDR2 YYNGEE. The CDR3 runs 16 residues. The DNA of the CDR3 is TGTGCCAGCAGCGCCCCGACCGGACATATCAACACTGAAGCTTTCTTT. Its protein product is CASSAPTGHINTEAFF.